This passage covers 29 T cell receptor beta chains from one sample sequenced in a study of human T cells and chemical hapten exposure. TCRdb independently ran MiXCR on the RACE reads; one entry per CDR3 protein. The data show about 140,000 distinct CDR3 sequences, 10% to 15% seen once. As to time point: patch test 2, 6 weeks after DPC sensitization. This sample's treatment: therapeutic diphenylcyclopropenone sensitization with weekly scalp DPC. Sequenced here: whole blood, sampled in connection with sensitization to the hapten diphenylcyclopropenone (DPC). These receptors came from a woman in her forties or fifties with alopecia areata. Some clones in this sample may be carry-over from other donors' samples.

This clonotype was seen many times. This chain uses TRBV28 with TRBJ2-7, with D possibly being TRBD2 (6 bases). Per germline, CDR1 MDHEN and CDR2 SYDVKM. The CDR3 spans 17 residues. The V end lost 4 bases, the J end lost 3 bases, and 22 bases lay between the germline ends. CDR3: CASSSAGSSWGYYEQYF. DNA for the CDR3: TGTGCCAGCAGTTCCGCCGGGAGCTCCTGGGGGTACTACGAGCAGTACTTC.

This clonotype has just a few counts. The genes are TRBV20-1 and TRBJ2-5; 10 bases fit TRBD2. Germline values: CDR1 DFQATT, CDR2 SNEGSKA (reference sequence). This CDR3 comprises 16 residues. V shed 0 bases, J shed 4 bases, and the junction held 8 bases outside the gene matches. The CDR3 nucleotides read TGCAGTGCTAGAGACCCCCTAGCGGGAGAGGGAGAGACCCAGTACTTC. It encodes CSARDPLAGEGETQYF.

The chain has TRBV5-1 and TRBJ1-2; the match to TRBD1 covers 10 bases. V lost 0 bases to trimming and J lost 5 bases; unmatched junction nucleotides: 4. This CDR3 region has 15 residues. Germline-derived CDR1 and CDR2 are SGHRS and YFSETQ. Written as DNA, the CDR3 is TGCGCCAGCAGCTTGGGGACAGGGGGACGGTATGGCTACACCTTC. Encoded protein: CASSLGTGGRYGYTF.

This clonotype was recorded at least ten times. The CDR3 region is CASSLVPNNEQFF. The CDR3 DNA reads as TGCGCCAGCAGCTTGGTACCTAACAATGAGCAGTTCTTC. V is TRBV5-1 and J is TRBJ2-1; D not resolved. Trimming cost V 0 bases and J 5 bases, with 6 bases left between them. CDR3 length equals 13 residues. Germline V gives CDR1 SGHRS, CDR2 YFSETQ.

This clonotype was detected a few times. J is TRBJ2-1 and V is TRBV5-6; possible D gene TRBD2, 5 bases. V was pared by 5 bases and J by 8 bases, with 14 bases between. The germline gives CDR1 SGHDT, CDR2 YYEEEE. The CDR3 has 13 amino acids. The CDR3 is CASRIRGRDEQFF. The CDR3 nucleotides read TGTGCCAGCAGAATACGGGGTAGGGATGAGCAGTTCTTC.

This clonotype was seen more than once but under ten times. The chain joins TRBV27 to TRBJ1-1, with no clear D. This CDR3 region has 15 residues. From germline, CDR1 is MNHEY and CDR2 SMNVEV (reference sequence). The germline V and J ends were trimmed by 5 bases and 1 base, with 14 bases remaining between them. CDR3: CASSPGLGWNTEAFF. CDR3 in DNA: TGTGCCAGCAGTCCTGGACTGGGATGGAACACTGAAGCTTTCTTT.

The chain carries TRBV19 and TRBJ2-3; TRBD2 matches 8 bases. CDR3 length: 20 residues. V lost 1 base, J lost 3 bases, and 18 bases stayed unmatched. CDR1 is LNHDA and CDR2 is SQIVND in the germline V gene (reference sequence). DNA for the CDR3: TGTGCCAGTAGTATAGCGGCTAGCGGGTCTCGGGGGGGGTTAACAGATACGCAGTATTTT. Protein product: CASSIAASGSRGGLTDTQYF.

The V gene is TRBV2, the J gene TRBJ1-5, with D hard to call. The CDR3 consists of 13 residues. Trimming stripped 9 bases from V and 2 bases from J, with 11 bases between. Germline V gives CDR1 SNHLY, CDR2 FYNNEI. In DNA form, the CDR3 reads TGTGCCAGTGTACCCGGGGGCAATCAGCCCCAGCATTTT. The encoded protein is CASVPGGNQPQHF. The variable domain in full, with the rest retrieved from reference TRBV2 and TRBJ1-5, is EPEVTQTPSHQVTQMGQEVILRCVPISNHLYFYWYRQILGQKVEFLVSFYNNEISEKSEIFDDQFSVERPDGSNFTLKIRSTKLEDSAMYFCASVPGGNQPQHFGDGTRLSIL.

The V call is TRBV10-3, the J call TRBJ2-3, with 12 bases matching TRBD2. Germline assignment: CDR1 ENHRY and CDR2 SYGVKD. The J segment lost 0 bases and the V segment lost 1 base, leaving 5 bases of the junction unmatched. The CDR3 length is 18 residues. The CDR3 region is CAISEYGTSGSSTDTQYF. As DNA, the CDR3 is TGTGCCATCAGTGAGTACGGGACTAGCGGGTCTAGCACAGATACGCAGTATTTT.

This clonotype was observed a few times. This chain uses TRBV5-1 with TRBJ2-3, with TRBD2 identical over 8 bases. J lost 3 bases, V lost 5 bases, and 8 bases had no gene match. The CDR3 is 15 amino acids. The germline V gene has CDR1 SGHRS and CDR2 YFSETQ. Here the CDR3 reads CASRSGGTRTDTQYF. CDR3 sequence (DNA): TGCGCCAGCAGGAGCGGGGGAACCAGGACAGATACGCAGTATTTT.

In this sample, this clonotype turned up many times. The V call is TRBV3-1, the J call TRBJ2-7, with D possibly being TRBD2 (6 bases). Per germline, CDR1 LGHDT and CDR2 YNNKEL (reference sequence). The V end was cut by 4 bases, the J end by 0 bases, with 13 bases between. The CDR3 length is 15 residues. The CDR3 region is CASSRGLSISYEQYF. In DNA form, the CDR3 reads TGTGCCAGCAGCCGGGGACTCAGTATCTCCTACGAGCAGTACTTC.

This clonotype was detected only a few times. CDR3 in amino acids: CSVRSSYEQYF. The CDR3 DNA reads TGCAGTGTCCGCAGTTCCTACGAGCAGTACTTC. V is TRBV20-1 and J is TRBJ2-7; D not certain. Trimming left V 7 bases short and J 1 base short, with 8 bases between. Germline V gene lookup returns CDR1 DFQATT and CDR2 SNEGSKA (reference sequence). There are 11 residues in the CDR3.

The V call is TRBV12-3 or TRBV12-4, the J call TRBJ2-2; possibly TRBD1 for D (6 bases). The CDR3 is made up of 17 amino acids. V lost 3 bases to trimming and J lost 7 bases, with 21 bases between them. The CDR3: CASSFSQQGQNNGELFF. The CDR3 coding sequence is TGTGCCAGCAGTTTTAGTCAACAGGGACAAAATAACGGGGAGCTGTTTTTT.

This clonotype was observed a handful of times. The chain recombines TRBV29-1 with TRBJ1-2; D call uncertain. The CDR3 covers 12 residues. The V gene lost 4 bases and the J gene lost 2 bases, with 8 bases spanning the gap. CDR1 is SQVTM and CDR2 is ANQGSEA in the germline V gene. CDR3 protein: CSVVKGNYGYTF. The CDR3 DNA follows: TGCAGCGTTGTTAAAGGGAACTATGGCTACACCTTC.

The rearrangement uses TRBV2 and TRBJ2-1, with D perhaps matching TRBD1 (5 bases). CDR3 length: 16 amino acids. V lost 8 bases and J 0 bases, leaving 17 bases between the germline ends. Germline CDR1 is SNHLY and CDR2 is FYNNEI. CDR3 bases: TGTGCCAGCCTCGAACAGGCGGTGAGCTCCTACAATGAGCAGTTCTTC. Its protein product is CASLEQAVSSYNEQFF.

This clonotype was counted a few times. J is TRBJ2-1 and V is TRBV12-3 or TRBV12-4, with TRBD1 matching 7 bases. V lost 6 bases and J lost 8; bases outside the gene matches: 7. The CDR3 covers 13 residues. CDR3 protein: CASRAGTADEQFF. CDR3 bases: TGTGCCAGCAGGGCCGGGACAGCGGATGAGCAGTTCTTC.

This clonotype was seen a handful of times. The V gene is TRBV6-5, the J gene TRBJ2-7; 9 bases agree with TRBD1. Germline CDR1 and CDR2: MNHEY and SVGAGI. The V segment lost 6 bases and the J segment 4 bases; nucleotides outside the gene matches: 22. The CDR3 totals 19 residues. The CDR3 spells CASSLRGPGTGRNFYEQYF. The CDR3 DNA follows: TGTGCCAGCAGCTTACGGGGTCCCGGGACAGGGCGGAATTTTTACGAGCAGTACTTC.

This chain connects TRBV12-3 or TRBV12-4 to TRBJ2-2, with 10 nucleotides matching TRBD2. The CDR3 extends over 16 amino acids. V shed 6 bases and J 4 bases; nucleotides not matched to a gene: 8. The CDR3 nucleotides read TGTGCCAGCAGCCTGGGACTAGCGTTGGGCACCGGGGAGCTGTTTTTT. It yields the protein CASSLGLALGTGELFF.

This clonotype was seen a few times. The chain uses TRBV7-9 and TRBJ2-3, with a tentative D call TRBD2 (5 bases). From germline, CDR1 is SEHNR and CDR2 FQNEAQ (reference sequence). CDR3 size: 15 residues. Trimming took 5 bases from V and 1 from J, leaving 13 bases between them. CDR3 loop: CASSPQRTGTDTQYF. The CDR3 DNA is TGTGCCAGCAGCCCCCAGCGGACGGGCACAGATACGCAGTATTTT.

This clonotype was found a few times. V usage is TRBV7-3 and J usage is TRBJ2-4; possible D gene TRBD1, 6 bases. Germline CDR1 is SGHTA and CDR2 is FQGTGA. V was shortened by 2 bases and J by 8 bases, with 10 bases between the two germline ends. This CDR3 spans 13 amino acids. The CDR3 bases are TGTGCCAGCAGCTTATGGCAGGGGCACATTCAGTACTTC. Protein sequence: CASSLWQGHIQYF.

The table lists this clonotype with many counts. The CDR3 DNA reads TGTGCCAGCAGCACTGGTTCAGGGGAAGTCAGGAAGACCCAGTACTTC. Protein product: CASSTGSGEVRKTQYF. The chain links TRBV5-6 to TRBJ2-5, with D possibly matching TRBD1 (6 bases). V was trimmed by 4 bases and J by 6 bases, leaving 22 bases between them. Germline V CDR1 and CDR2: SGHDT, YYEEEE. The CDR3 length is 16 residues.

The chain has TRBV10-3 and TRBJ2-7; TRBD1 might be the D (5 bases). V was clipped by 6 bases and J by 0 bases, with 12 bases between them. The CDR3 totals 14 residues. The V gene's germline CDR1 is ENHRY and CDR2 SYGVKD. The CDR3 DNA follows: TGTGCCATCAGGGATCCGACAGACTCCTACGAGCAGTACTTC. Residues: CAIRDPTDSYEQYF.

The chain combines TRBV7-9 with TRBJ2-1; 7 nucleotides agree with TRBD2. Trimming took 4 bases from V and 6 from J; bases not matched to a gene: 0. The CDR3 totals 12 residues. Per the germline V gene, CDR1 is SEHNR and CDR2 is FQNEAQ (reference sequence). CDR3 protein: CASSSSGNEQFF. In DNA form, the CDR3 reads TGTGCCAGCAGCTCTAGCGGCAATGAGCAGTTCTTC.

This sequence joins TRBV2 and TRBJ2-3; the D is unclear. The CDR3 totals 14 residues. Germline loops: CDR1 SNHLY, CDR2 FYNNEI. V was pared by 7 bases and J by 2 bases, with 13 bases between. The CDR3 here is CASTWSSYTDTQYF. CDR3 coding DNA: TGTGCCAGCACTTGGAGCAGCTACACAGATACGCAGTATTTT. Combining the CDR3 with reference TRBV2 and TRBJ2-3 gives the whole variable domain EPEVTQTPSHQVTQMGQEVILRCVPISNHLYFYWYRQILGQKVEFLVSFYNNEISEKSEIFDDQFSVERPDGSNFTLKIRSTKLEDSAMYFCASTWSSYTDTQYFGPGTRLTVL.

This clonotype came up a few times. CDR3 nucleotide sequence: TGTGCCAGCAGCTTAGAGGGACACTTCAACGAGCAGTACTTC. This gives the protein CASSLEGHFNEQYF. The chain recombines TRBV7-9 with TRBJ2-7, with D maybe TRBD1 (6 bases). This CDR3 has 14 amino acids. Germline values: CDR1 SEHNR, CDR2 FQNEAQ (reference sequence). The V gene lost 1 base and the J gene lost 5 bases, with 12 bases spanning the gap.

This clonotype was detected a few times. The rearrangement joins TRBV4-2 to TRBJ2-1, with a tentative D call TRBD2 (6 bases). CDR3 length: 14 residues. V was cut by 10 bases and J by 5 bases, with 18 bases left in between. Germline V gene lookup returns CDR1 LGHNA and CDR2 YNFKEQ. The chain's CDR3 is CATKPGLTNNEQFF. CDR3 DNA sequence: TGTGCCACCAAACCGGGACTCACGAACAATGAGCAGTTCTTC.

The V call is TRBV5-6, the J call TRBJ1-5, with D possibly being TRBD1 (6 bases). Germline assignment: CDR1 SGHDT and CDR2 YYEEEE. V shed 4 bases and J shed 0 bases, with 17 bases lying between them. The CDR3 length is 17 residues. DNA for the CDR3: TGTGCCAGCAGCCGATATACAGGGACTCTTAGCAATCAGCCCCAGCATTTT. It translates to CASSRYTGTLSNQPQHF.

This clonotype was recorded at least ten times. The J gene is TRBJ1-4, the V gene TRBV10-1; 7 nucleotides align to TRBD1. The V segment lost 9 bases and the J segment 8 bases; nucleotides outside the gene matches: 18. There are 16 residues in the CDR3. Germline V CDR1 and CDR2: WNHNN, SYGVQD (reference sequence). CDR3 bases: TGCGCCAGTCTCCCCGGCTCATATGACAGGGAGGAAAAACTGTTTTTT. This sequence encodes CASLPGSYDREEKLFF.

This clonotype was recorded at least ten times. The CDR3 reads CASSPGTQSYEQYF. The CDR3 DNA reads as TGTGCCAGCTCACCCGGGACGCAGTCCTACGAGCAGTACTTC. The chain combines TRBV18 with TRBJ2-7; D could derive from TRBD1 or TRBD2 (5 bases each). The CDR3 has 14 amino acids. The germline V gene has CDR1 KGHSH and CDR2 LQKENI. The V gene lost 3 bases and the J gene lost 1 base, with 10 bases spanning the gap.